The following is a T cell receptor beta chain sequence with its context. Its specific antigen is unknown. Per-base quality was not reported, and no clone a single base away is much larger than it. CDR1 and CDR2, per the germline V gene, are KGHDR and SFDVKD. Ends trimmed: V by 5 bases, J by 6 bases; bases unmatched to a gene: 9. The CDR3 covers 16 residues, taking in both the cysteine and the phenylalanine. Of the read, only the CDR3 DNA is kept; its 48 bases are in frame from base 1. This record comes from a study of T cell repertoires in cytomegalovirus infection (dated by TCRdb to the late 2010s). Describing the broader study: Alongside well-studied HLA-B-restricted epitopes, the peptide stimulations were aimed at recently identified HLA-C-restricted CMV epitopes, whose presentation resists viral immunomodulation. Donor HLA type was relevant to the analysis, as public TCR beta signatures indicated carriage of CMV infection together with the matching HLA type. The investigation overall reported the following: The ex vivo response was dominated by HLA-C-restricted CMV-specific TCR beta clonotypes, which also provided the single most frequent clonotype in two of eight donors. In both this cohort and an independent roughly 360-donor cohort, the cumulative frequency of public TCR beta family members distinguished carriers of CMV infection plus the relevant HLA type.

The meaning of the sample's treatment or condition label: in vitro stimulation with specific CMV peptide epitopes to enrich CMV-specific T cells. Sequenced using an Illumina HiSeq 1500. The raw public reads went through TCRdb reprocessing: fastp at Q25, MiXCR clone calling, in-frame beta chains kept. Each entry merges the rows of one CDR3 protein and shows their most common DNA and genes. In this sample the table shows around 300,000 distinct CDR3 sequences, 20% to 30% of which occur a single time. Roughly 13% of the sample comes from the top ten. The clonotype was recovered from a human donor in good health (CMV status not recorded). Some clones in this sample may be carry-over from other donors' samples. This sequence uses TRBV24-1 and TRBJ2-1; TRBD2 aligns with 10 central bases. The specimen comprised cultured PBMCs, sampled from culture after CMV antigen stimulation. The nucleotide sequence reads TGTGCCACCAGTGGATCTAGCGGGAGTGTGTCCAATGAGCAGTTCTTC. Protein translation: CATSGSSGSVSNEQFF.